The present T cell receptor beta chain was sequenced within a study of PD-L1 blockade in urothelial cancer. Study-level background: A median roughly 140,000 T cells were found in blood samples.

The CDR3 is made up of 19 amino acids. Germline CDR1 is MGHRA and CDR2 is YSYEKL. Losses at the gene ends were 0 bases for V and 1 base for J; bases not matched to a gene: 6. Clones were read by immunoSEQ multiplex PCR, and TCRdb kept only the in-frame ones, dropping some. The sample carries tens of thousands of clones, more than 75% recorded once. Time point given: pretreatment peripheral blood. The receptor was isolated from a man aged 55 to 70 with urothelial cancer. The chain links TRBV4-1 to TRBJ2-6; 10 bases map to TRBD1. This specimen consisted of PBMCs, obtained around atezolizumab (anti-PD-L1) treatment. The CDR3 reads CASSQEGTGVRSGANVLTF. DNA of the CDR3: TGCGCCAGCAGCCAAGAAGGGACAGGGGTTAGGTCTGGGGCCAACGTCCTGACTTTC.